A selection of T cell receptor beta chains follows, all from one sample in a study of identical twins. TCRdb re-derived calls from the 5' RACE reads in MiXCR, one entry per CDR3 protein. The data show roughly 470,000 distinct CDR3 sequences, with roughly an eighth seen just once and 0.8% to 1% held by the top ten. The data were also submitted as part of a second study, on yellow fever vaccine responses in identical twins.

The material sequenced was CD4+ T cells sorted from blood. Every receptor here comes from a woman aged 18 to 35 in good health. The CDR3 runs from the conserved cysteine through the conserved F or W. Each record gives: D gene, CDR3 length, V gene, J gene, clone size, CDR3 DNA, CDR3 protein. D genes are given only for firm matches. Not every row has a clone size; where given, it reads once, few, many or a size class.

>.|18|TRBV24-1|TRBJ2-2|.
TGTGCCACCAGTGATTTGCCCGGGCTAGCGCGGAACACCGGGGAGCTGTTTTTT
CATSDLPGLARNTGELFF
>TRBD1|16|TRBV27|TRBJ1-1|few
TGTGCCAGCAGGGGACAGCGAAACCTAAAAAACACTGAAGCTTTCTTT
CASRGQRNLKNTEAFF
>.|12|TRBV24-1|TRBJ2-1|few
TGTGCCACCAATGGCAGGTTAAATGAGCAGTTCTTC
CATNGRLNEQFF
>.|11|TRBV2|TRBJ2-3|.
TGTGCCAGCAGGAGAAGAGATACGCAGTATTTT
CASRRRDTQYF
>.|15|TRBV20-1|TRBJ2-3|.
TGCAGTGCCCTCGACGGAGGACTCCGCACAGATACGCAGTATTTT
CSALDGGLRTDTQYF
>.|14|TRBV12-3/TRBV12-4|TRBJ1-2|few
TGTGCCAGCAGTTTAAGGACTCTGGACTATGGCTACACCTTC
CASSLRTLDYGYTF
>TRBD2|14|TRBV20-1|TRBJ2-1|many
TGCAGTGCTGGACCGGGACTAGCGGTTACGGGGCAGTTCTTC
CSAGPGLAVTGQFF
>.|15|TRBV3-1|TRBJ2-1|many
TGTGCCAGCAGGCTAGACGGAGGCTCCTACAATGAGCAGTTCTTC
CASRLDGGSYNEQFF
>.|13|TRBV19|TRBJ1-1|few
TGTGCCAGTAGTATGACCGAAAGAACTGAAGCTTTCTTT
CASSMTERTEAFF
>.|16|TRBV6-1|TRBJ1-1|few
TGTGCCAGCAGAACTATAAGCAGGGTCTTCTCCACTGAAGCTTTCTTT
CASRTISRVFSTEAFF
>TRBD2|16|TRBV20-1|TRBJ2-5|few
TGCAGTGCTAGTGCTAGCGGGGGGGCCGGGCAAGAGACCCAGTACTTC
CSASASGGAGQETQYF
>.|16|TRBV12-3/TRBV12-4|TRBJ2-5|few
TGTGCCAGCAGTTTAGCGTATGGACAGCCTAAAGAGACCCAGTACTTC
CASSLAYGQPKETQYF
>.|11|TRBV29-1|TRBJ2-7|few
TGCAGCGCCTATTTGAACTACGAGCAGTACTTC
CSAYLNYEQYF
>TRBD2|19|TRBV12-3/TRBV12-4|TRBJ2-5|.
TGTGCCAGCAGTTGGGGAGGGAAAACTAGCGGGAGGCCCCAAGAGACCCAGTACTTC
CASSWGGKTSGRPQETQYF
>.|18|TRBV11-1|TRBJ1-3|.
TGTGCCAGCAGCTCAAGACAGCTTGGAACACTCTCTGGAAACACCATATATTTT
CASSSRQLGTLSGNTIYF
>.|14|TRBV9|TRBJ2-7|few
TGTGCCAGCAGCGCCACAGGAAGAACCTACGAGCAGTACTTC
CASSATGRTYEQYF
>.|15|TRBV6-2/TRBV6-3|TRBJ1-6|.
TGTGCCAGCAGAACCACAGGGAATGGTAATTCACCCCTCCACTTT
CASRTTGNGNSPLHF
>.|16|TRBV3-1|TRBJ2-7|few
TGTGCCAGCAGCCAGTCGTTAGCGTCTCGGTCCTACGAGCAGTACTTC
CASSQSLASRSYEQYF
>.|12|TRBV20-1|TRBJ2-7|.
TGCAGTGCTAGTGAGGACCCCTACGAGCAGTACTTC
CSASEDPYEQYF
>.|16|TRBV3-1|TRBJ2-1|.
TGTGCCAGCAGCCAACCCCACAAAGGGGCTTACAATGAGCAGTTCTTC
CASSQPHKGAYNEQFF
>.|14|TRBV5-6|TRBJ1-1|.
TGTGCCAGCAGATGGCGGGGTCGGGACACTGAAGCTTTCTTT
CASRWRGRDTEAFF
>.|14|TRBV2|TRBJ2-7|few
TGTGCCAGCAGCGGGTTCAGGGACGGCTACGAGCAGTACTTC
CASSGFRDGYEQYF
>.|14|TRBV7-6|TRBJ2-1|.
TGTGCCAGCAGCTACCTCCTGAAGGGGAGCGAGCAGTTCTTC
CASSYLLKGSEQFF
>TRBD2|16|TRBV15|TRBJ2-5|few
TGTGCCACCAGCAGAGGAGGCGGGAGAGCCCAAGAGACCCAGTACTTC
CATSRGGGRAQETQYF
>TRBD2|15|TRBV6-5|TRBJ2-7|few
TGTGCCAGCAGTTACTCTAGCGGGGGGGCGTACGAGCAGTACTTC
CASSYSSGGAYEQYF
>.|13|TRBV6-6|TRBJ2-5|.
TGTGCCAGCAGTTACAGGGACGGGGAGACCCAGTACTTC
CASSYRDGETQYF
>TRBD2|16|TRBV7-2|TRBJ2-7|few
TGTGCCAGCAGCTTAGTTTTAGGCGGGAGGGCCAGCGAGCAGTACTTC
CASSLVLGGRASEQYF
>.|12|TRBV6-5|TRBJ2-1|.
TGTGCCAGCAGTTACGTCGGCTATGAGCAGTTCTTC
CASSYVGYEQFF
>.|14|TRBV11-2|TRBJ1-1|many
TGTGCCAGCACCTCCTCGAGGGTGAACACTGAAGCTTTCTTT
CASTSSRVNTEAFF
>TRBD2|15|TRBV9|TRBJ2-1|many
TGTGCCAGCAGCACGACTAGCGGGGCCTACAATGAGCAGTTCTTC
CASSTTSGAYNEQFF
>.|11|TRBV6-6|TRBJ2-7|many
TGTGCCAGCAGGACAGCTTACGAGCAGTACTTC
CASRTAYEQYF
>TRBD1|19|TRBV5-1|TRBJ2-3|.
TGCGCCAGCAGCCTTGGACGGTTCTTCAGGGGGATTAACACAGATACGCAGTATTTT
CASSLGRFFRGINTDTQYF
>TRBD1|13|TRBV18|TRBJ2-7|.
TGTGCCAGCTCCCCCAAGGACAGGGCCGAGCAGTACTTC
CASSPKDRAEQYF
>.|14|TRBV6-2/TRBV6-3|TRBJ1-2|few
TGTGCCAGCGGATTATCTCGGGACGGCTATGGCTACACCTTC
CASGLSRDGYGYTF
>TRBD1|19|TRBV7-7|TRBJ2-6|few
TGTGCTAGCAGCCCCCTCCCCGGACAGGGGGCCTCTGGGGCCAACGTCCTGACTTTC
CASSPLPGQGASGANVLTF
>.|13|TRBV12-5|TRBJ2-1|.
TGTGCTAGTGGTTTGGTGACCTCCGGTGAGCAGTTCTTC
CASGLVTSGEQFF
>TRBD1|15|TRBV12-3/TRBV12-4|TRBJ1-1|many
TGTGCCAGCAGAAAAGGACAGGGTCTGAACACTGAAGCTTTCTTT
CASRKGQGLNTEAFF
>TRBD1|15|TRBV10-3|TRBJ2-5|few
TGTGCCGCGAAAAGGGACAGGGAGTACCAAGAGACCCAGTACTTC
CAAKRDREYQETQYF
>TRBD1|16|TRBV6-1|TRBJ2-4|.
TGTGCCAGCAGTCCAACGGACAGGGTTGCCAAAAACATTCAGTACTTC
CASSPTDRVAKNIQYF
>.|18|TRBV9|TRBJ2-1|.
TGTGCCAGCAGCGTAGCTCCGAGCGGGCACAGCTCCTACAATGAGCAGTTCTTC
CASSVAPSGHSSYNEQFF
>TRBD1|15|TRBV20-1|TRBJ1-6|few
TGCAGTGCTATGACAGGGAGGTTGAATAATTCACCCCTCCACTTT
CSAMTGRLNNSPLHF
>.|17|TRBV9|TRBJ2-3|.
TGTGCCAGCAGCGTAGATGCAGGGGGGTACTCCACAGATACGCAGTATTTT
CASSVDAGGYSTDTQYF
>TRBD1|14|TRBV7-9|TRBJ1-1|.
TGTGCCAGCAGCCGGGACAGTGGATTCACTGAAGCTTTCTTT
CASSRDSGFTEAFF
>.|13|TRBV20-1|TRBJ2-3|few
TGCAGTGCTAGAGGAGTAGCCACAGATACGCAGTATTTT
CSARGVATDTQYF
>.|14|TRBV7-2|TRBJ2-5|.
TGTGCCAGCAGCCCGGGGATGGGTCGGGAGACCCAGTACTTC
CASSPGMGRETQYF
>TRBD1|12|TRBV9|TRBJ2-1|many
TGTGCCAGAGGGACAGGGATGGATGAGCAGTTCTTC
CARGTGMDEQFF
>.|15|TRBV5-1|TRBJ2-5|few
TGCGCCAGCAGCTTGGCGGCAGGCTTAAAAGAGACCCAGTACTTC
CASSLAAGLKETQYF
>.|17|TRBV7-2|TRBJ2-6|.
TGTGCCAGCAGCTTAGTTGTCGGAACCTCTGGGGCCAACGTCCTGACTTTC
CASSLVVGTSGANVLTF
>.|14|TRBV20-1|TRBJ1-3|.
TGCAGTGCTAGAGATACAGGCTCTGGAAACACCATATATTTT
CSARDTGSGNTIYF
>.|15|TRBV5-1|TRBJ1-1|few
TGCGCCAGCAGCCCAGGGGCGGGGTTGAACACTGAAGCTTTCTTT
CASSPGAGLNTEAFF
>.|14|TRBV10-3|TRBJ2-2|few
TGTGCCATCAGTGAGTCTCCGGGGACCGGGGAGCTGTTTTTT
CAISESPGTGELFF
>.|15|TRBV15|TRBJ1-6|.
TGTGCCACCAGCAGAGAGGTGGGAGGGGATTCACCCCTCCACTTT
CATSREVGGDSPLHF
>TRBD1|15|TRBV3-1|TRBJ2-1|.
TGTGCCAGCGGAAGAGGGACAGGGTTCTACAATGAGCAGTTCTTC
CASGRGTGFYNEQFF
>.|13|TRBV12-3/TRBV12-4|TRBJ1-5|.
TGTGCCAGCAGTTTAGGGGAAAGTCAGCCCCAGCATTTT
CASSLGESQPQHF
>TRBD2|14|TRBV20-1|TRBJ2-7|.
TGCAGTGCTAGTAGCGGGAGGGCCTCCGGCGAGCAGTACTTC
CSASSGRASGEQYF
>.|16|TRBV5-1|TRBJ2-3|few
TGCGCCAGCAGCCCTCTTAAGAGAATTTCCACAGATACGCAGTATTTT
CASSPLKRISTDTQYF
>.|14|TRBV6-1|TRBJ2-7|.
TGTGCCAGCAGTCGGGACGGGAGTTCCTACGAGCAGTACTTC
CASSRDGSSYEQYF
>.|17|TRBV20-1|TRBJ2-1|few
TGCAGTGCTAGAGATTATTCCCGGGGACACCCATACAATGAGCAGTTCTTC
CSARDYSRGHPYNEQFF
>TRBD2|15|TRBV20-1|TRBJ2-3|few
TGCAGTGCTAGAGATCCTAGCGGGGGCACAGATACGCAGTATTTT
CSARDPSGGTDTQYF